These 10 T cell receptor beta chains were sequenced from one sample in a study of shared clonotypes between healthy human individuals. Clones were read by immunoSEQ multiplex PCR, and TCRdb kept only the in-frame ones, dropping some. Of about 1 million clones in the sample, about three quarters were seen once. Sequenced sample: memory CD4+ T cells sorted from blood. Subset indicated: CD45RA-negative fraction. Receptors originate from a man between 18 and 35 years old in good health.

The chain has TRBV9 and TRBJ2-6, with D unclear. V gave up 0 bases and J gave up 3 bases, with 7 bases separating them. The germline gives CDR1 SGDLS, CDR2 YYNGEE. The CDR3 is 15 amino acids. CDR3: CASSVGAHGANVLTF. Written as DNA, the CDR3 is TGTGCCAGCAGCGTAGGAGCCCATGGGGCCAACGTCCTGACTTTC.

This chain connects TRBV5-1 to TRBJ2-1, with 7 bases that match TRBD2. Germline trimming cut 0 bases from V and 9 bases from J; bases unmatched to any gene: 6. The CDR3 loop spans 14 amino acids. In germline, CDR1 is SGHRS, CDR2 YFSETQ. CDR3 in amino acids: CASSLEVREGEQFF. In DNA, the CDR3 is TGCGCCAGCAGCTTGGAGGTTAGGGAGGGTGAGCAGTTCTTC.

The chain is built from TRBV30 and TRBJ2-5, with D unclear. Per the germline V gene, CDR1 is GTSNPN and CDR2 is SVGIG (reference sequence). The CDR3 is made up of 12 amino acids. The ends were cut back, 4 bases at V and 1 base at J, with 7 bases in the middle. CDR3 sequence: CAWTRTQETQYF. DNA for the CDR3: TGTGCCTGGACCAGGACCCAAGAGACCCAGTACTTC.

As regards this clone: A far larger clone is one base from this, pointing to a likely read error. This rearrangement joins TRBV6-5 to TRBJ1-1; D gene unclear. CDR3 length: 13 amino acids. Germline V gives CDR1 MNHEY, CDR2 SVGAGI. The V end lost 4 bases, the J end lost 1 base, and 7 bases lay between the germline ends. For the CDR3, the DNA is TGTGCCAGCAGTTTTACGGGGAACACTGAAGCTTTCTTT. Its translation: CASSFTGNTEAFF.

The CDR3 DNA follows: TGTGCCAGCAGCTTAGGCGGGACAGGGGCCACCTACGAGCAGTACTTC. Its protein is CASSLGGTGATYEQYF. The chain employs TRBV7-8 and TRBJ2-7; TRBD1 aligns across 10 bases. The CDR3 loop spans 16 amino acids. V shed 1 base and J 2 bases; nucleotides not matched to a gene: 5. From germline, CDR1 is SGHVS and CDR2 FQNEAQ.

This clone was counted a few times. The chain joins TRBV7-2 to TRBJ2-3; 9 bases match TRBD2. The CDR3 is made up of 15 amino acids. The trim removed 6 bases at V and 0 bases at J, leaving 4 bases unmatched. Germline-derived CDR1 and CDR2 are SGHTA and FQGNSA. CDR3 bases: TGTGCCAGCAGACCTAGCGGGGCCAGCACAGATACGCAGTATTTT. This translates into CASRPSGASTDTQYF.

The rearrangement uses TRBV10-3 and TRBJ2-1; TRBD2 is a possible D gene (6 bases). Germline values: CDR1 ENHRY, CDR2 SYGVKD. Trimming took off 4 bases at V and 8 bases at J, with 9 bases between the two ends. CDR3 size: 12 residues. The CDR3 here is CAISGRGYEQFF. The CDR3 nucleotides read TGTGCCATCAGTGGCCGGGGGTATGAGCAGTTCTTC.

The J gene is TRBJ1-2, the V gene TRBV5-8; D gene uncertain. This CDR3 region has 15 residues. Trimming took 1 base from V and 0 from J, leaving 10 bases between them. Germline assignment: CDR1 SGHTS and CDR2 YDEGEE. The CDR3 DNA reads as TGTGCCAGCAGCTTGTTGAGGTCTACTAACTATGGCTACACCTTC. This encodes CASSLLRSTNYGYTF.

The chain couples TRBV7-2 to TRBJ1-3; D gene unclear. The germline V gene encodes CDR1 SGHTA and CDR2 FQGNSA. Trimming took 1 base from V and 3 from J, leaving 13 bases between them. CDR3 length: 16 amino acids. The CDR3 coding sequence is TGTGCCAGCAGCTTAGTTCGCGTACAAAGTGGAAACACCATATATTTT. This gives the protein CASSLVRVQSGNTIYF.

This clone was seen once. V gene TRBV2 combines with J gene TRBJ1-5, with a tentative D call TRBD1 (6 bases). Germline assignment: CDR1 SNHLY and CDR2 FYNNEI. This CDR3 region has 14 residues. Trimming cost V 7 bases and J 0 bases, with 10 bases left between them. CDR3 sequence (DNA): TGTGCCAGCAAGGGGACATATAGCAATCAGCCCCAGCATTTT. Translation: CASKGTYSNQPQHF.